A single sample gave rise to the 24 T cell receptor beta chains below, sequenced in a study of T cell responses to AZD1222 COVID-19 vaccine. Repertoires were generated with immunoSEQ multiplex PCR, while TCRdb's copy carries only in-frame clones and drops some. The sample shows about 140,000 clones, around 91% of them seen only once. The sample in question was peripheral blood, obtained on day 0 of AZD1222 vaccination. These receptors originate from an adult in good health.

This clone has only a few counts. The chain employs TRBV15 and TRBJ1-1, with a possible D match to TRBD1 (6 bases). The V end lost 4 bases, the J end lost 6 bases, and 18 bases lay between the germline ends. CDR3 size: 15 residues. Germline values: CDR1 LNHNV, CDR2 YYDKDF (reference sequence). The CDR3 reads CATSNRQQGWAEAFF. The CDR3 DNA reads TGTGCCACCAGCAACCGGCAACAGGGTTGGGCTGAAGCTTTCTTT. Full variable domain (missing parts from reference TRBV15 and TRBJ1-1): DAMVIQNPRYQVTQFGKPVTLSCSQTLNHNVMYWYQQKSSQAPKLLFHYYDKDFNNEADTPDNFQSRRPNTSFCFLDIRSPGLGDTAMYLCATSNRQQGWAEAFFGQGTRLTVV.

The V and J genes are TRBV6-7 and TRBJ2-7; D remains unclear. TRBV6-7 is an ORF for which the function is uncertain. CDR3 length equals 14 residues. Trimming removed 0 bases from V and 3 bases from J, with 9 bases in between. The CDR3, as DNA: TGTGCCAGCAGTTACTCTCCCCGCAGCTACGAGCAGTACTTC. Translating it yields CASSYSPRSYEQYF.

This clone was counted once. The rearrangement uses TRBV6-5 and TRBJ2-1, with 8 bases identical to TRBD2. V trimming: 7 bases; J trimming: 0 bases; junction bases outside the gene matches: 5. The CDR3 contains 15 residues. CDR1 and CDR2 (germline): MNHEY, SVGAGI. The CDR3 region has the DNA TGTGCCAGCATTCTAGGGACTAGCTCCTACAATGAGCAGTTCTTC. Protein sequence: CASILGTSSYNEQFF.

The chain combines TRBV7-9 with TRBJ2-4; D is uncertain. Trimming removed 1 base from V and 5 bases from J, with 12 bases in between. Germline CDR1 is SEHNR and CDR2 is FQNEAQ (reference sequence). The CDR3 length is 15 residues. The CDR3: CASSLVGSSQNIQYF. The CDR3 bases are TGTGCCAGCAGCTTAGTTGGGTCCTCCCAAAACATTCAGTACTTC.

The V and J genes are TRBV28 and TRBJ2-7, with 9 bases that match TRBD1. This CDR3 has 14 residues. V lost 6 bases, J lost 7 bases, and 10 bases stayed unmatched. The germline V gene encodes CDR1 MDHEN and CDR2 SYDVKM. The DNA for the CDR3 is TGTGCCAGCAGGGCGGGGACAGGGTTGAGGGAGCAGTACTTC. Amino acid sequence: CASRAGTGLREQYF.

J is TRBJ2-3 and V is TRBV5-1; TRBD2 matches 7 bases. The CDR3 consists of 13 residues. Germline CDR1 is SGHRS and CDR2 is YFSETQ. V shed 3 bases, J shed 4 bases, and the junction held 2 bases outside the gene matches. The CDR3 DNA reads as TGCGCCAGCAGCTCCGGGGGGTCAGATACGCAGTATTTT. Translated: CASSSGGSDTQYF.

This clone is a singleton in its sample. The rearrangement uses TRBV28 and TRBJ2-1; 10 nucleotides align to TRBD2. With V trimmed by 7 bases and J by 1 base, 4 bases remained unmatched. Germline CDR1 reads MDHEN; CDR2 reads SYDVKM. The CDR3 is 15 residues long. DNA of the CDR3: TGTGCCAGCACAAGCGGGGGGGCTTCCTACAATGAGCAGTTCTTC. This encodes CASTSGGASYNEQFF.

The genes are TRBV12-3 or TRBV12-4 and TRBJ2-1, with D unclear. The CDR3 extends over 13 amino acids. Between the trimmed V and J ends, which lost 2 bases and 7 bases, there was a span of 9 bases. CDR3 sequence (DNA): TGTGCCAGCAGTTTACGGGTTCGGAATGAGCAGTTCTTC. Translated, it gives CASSLRVRNEQFF.

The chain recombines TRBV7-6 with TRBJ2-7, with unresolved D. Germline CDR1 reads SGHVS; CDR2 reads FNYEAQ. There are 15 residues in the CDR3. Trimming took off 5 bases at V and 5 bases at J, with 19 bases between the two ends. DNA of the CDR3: TGTGCCAGCAGCCGCAGAAGCGACGGAAAGAACGAGCAGTACTTC. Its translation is CASSRRSDGKNEQYF.

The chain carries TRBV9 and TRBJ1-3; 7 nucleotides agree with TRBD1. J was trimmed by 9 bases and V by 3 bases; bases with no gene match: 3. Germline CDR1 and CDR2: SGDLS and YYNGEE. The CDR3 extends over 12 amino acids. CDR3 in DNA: TGTGCCAGCAGCGAACAGGGGACCACCATATATTTT. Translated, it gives CASSEQGTTIYF.

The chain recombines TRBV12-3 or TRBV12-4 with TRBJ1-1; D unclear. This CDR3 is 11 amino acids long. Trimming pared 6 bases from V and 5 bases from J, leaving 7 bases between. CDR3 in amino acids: CASRMETEAFF. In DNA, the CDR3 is TGTGCCAGCAGAATGGAGACTGAAGCTTTCTTT.

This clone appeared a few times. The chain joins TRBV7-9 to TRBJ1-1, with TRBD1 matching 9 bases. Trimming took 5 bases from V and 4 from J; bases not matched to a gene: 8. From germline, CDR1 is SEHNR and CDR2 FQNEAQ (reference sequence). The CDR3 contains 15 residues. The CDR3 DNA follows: TGTGCCAGCAGCGTCACAACAGGGGGCTCCACTGAAGCTTTCTTT. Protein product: CASSVTTGGSTEAFF. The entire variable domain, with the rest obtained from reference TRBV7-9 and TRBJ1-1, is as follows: DTGVSQNPRHKITKRGQNVTFRCDPISEHNRLYWYRQTLGQGPEFLTYFQNEAQLEKSRLLSDRFSAERPKGSFSTLEIQRTEQGDSAMYLCASSVTTGGSTEAFFGQGTRLTVV.

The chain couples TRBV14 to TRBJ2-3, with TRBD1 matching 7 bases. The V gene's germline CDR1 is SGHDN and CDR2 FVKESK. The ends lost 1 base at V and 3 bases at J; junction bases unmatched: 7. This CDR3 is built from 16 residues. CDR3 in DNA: TGTGCCAGCAGCCAAGCCAGGGGGACGGTGACAGATACGCAGTATTTT. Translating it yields CASSQARGTVTDTQYF.

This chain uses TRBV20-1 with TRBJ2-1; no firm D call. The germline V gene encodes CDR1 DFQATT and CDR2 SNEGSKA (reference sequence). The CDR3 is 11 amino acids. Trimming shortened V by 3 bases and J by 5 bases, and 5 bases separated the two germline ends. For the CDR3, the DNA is TGCAGTGCTAGGAGGAACAATGAGCAGTTCTTC. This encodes CSARRNNEQFF.

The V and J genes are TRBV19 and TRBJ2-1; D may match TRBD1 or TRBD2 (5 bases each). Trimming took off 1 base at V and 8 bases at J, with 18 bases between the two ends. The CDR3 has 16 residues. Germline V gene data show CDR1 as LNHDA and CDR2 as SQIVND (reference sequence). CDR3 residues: CASSIVGPSFSDEQFF. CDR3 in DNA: TGTGCCAGTAGTATAGTGGGACCCTCGTTTTCGGATGAGCAGTTCTTC. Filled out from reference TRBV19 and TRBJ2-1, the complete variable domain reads DGGITQSPKYLFRKEGQNVTLSCEQNLNHDAMYWYRQDPGQGLRLIYYSQIVNDFQKGDIAEGYSVSREKKESFPLTVTSAQKNPTAFYLCASSIVGPSFSDEQFFGPGTRLTVL.

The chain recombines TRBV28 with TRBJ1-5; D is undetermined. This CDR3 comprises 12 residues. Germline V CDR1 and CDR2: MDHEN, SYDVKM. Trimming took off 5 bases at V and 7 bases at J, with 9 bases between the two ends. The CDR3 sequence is CASSPPAQPQHF. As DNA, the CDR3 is TGTGCCAGCAGTCCTCCTGCCCAGCCCCAGCATTTT.

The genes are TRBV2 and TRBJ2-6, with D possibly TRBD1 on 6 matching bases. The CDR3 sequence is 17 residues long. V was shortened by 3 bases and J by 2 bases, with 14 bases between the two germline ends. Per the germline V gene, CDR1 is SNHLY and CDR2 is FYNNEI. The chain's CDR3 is CASSDPDSLPGANVLTF. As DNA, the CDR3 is TGTGCCAGCAGTGACCCGGACAGCCTCCCTGGGGCCAACGTCCTGACTTTC.

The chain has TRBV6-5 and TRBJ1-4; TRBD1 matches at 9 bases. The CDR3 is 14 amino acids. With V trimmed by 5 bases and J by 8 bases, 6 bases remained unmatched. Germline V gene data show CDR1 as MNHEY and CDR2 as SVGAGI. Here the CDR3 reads CASSPGQGREKLFF. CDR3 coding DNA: TGTGCCAGCAGTCCAGGACAGGGGAGGGAAAAACTGTTTTTT.

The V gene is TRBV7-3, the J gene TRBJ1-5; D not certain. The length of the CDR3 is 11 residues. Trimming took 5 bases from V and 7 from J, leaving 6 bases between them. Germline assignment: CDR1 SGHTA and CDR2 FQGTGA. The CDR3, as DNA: TGTGCCAGCAGCCCGGGGCAGCCCCAGCATTTT. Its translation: CASSPGQPQHF.

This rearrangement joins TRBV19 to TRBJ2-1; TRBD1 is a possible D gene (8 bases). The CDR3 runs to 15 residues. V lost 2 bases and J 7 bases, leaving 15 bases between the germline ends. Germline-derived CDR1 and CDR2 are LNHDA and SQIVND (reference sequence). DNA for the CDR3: TGTGCCAGTAGTATACGAACAGGGGGGGATAATGAGCAGTTCTTC. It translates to CASSIRTGGDNEQFF.

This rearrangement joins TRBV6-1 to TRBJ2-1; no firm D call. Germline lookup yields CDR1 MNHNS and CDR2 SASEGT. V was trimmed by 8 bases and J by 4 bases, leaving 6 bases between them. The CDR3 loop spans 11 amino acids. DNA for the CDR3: TGTGCCAGCCACGGGTACAATGAGCAGTTCTTC. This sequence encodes CASHGYNEQFF.

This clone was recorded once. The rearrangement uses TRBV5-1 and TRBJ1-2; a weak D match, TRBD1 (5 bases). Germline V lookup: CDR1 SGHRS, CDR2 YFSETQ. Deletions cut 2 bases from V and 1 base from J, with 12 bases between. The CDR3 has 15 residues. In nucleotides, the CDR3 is TGCGCCAGCAGCTTAGCCGGGACGGATAACTATGGCTACACCTTC. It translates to CASSLAGTDNYGYTF.

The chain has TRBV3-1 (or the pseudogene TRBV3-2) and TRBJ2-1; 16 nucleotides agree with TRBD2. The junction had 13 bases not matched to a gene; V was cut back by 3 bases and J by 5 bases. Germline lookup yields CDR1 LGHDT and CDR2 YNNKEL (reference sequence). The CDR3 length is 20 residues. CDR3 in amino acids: CASSQDRFGTSGGADNEQFF. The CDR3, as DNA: TGTGCCAGCAGCCAGGATCGGTTCGGGACTAGCGGGGGGGCCGACAATGAGCAGTTCTTC.

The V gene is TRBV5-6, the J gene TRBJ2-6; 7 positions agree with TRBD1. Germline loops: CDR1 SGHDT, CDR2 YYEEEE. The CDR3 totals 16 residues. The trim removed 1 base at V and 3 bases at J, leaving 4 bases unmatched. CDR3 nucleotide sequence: TGTGCCAGCAGCTTGTACAGGGGCGGTGGGGCCAACGTCCTGACTTTC. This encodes CASSLYRGGGANVLTF.